These 32 T cell receptor beta chains share one sample of origin, sequenced in a study of T-cell reconstitution after alpha-beta-depleted transplantation in children. Preparing the TCRbeta library involved the use of unique molecular identifiers. TCRdb called the PCR reads again in MiXCR, with one record for every CDR3 protein. Of about 360,000 distinct CDR3 sequences listed, 10% to 15% are singletons. The sample in question was PBMCs, obtained from the stem cell graft. The source is a human donor who donated a stem cell graft to a child with Fanconi anemia.

This clonotype was seen at least ten times. The chain recombines TRBV5-1 with TRBJ2-1; a weak D match, TRBD1 (6 bases). Germline-derived CDR1 and CDR2 are SGHRS and YFSETQ. The CDR3 contains 16 residues. Deletions cut 0 bases from V and 5 bases from J, with 15 bases between. CDR3 protein: CASSLDQRQVNNEQFF. CDR3 sequence (DNA): TGCGCCAGCAGCTTGGATCAGAGACAGGTGAACAATGAGCAGTTCTTC.

This clonotype was counted a few times. V usage is TRBV6-2 or TRBV6-3 and J usage is TRBJ1-2, with TRBD1 as a possible D gene (5 bases). Germline CDR1 reads MNHEY; CDR2 reads SVGEGT. V lost 0 bases and J 6 bases, leaving 8 bases between the germline ends. The CDR3 has 13 residues. The CDR3 region has the DNA TGTGCCAGCAGTTACTCATCCAGGGATGGCTACACCTTC. Encoded protein: CASSYSSRDGYTF.

The sample holds a few counts of this clonotype. The J gene is TRBJ2-3, the V gene TRBV5-1; possibly TRBD1 for D (5 bases). V lost 6 bases to trimming and J lost 6 bases, with 17 bases between them. This CDR3 comprises 14 residues. Germline V gene data show CDR1 as SGHRS and CDR2 as YFSETQ. The CDR3 is CASNFGRVSDTQYF. As DNA, the CDR3 is TGCGCCAGCAATTTCGGCAGGGTTTCCGATACGCAGTATTTT.

This clonotype occurred a few times. The chain is built from TRBV12-3 or TRBV12-4 and TRBJ1-5, with a tentative D call TRBD1 (5 bases). Trimming shortened V by 7 bases and J by 5 bases, and 15 bases separated the two germline ends. The CDR3 runs to 14 residues. The CDR3 bases are TGTGCCAGCACCGCGAGGACGGGGGATCAGCCCCAGCATTTT. Translation: CASTARTGDQPQHF.

This chain joins TRBV5-1 and TRBJ1-2; TRBD1 might be the D (5 bases). The CDR3 is 15 amino acids. V lost 0 bases, J lost 0 bases, and 9 bases lay in between. Germline V gene data show CDR1 as SGHRS and CDR2 as YFSETQ. CDR3 protein: CASSLVGAPNYGYTF. DNA of the CDR3: TGCGCCAGCAGCTTGGTTGGGGCCCCTAACTATGGCTACACCTTC.

This chain joins TRBV5-6 and TRBJ2-1; 10 nucleotides match TRBD2. Looked up from germline, CDR1 is SGHDT and CDR2 is YYEEEE. The CDR3 covers 16 residues. V trimming: 2 bases; J trimming: 4 bases; junction bases outside the gene matches: 6. The CDR3 region is CASSFTLAGGYNEQFF. The CDR3, as DNA: TGTGCCAGCAGCTTTACCTTAGCGGGGGGATACAATGAGCAGTTCTTC.

The J gene is TRBJ1-2, the V gene TRBV29-1; unclear D gene. The CDR3 has 14 amino acids. The V and J ends lost 0 bases and 7 bases respectively, with 15 bases between them. The germline CDR1 and CDR2 sequences are SQVTM and ANQGSEA. The CDR3 loop reads CSVEDRRNNLGYTF. In nucleotides, the CDR3 is TGCAGCGTTGAAGACCGTAGAAACAATCTTGGCTACACCTTC.

The chain links TRBV7-9 to TRBJ1-2; the D gene is possibly TRBD1 (5 bases). The CDR3 is 13 amino acids. Trimming took off 1 base at V and 4 bases at J, with 7 bases between the two ends. CDR1 SEHNR and CDR2 FQNEAQ come from the germline V gene (reference sequence). CDR3 sequence (DNA): TGTGCCAGCAGCTTAGAGGGGCTCTATGGCTACACCTTC. This sequence encodes CASSLEGLYGYTF.

Many counts were recorded for this clonotype. The rearrangement links TRBV4-1 to TRBJ1-1; weak D call: TRBD1 (6 bases). V lost 1 base to trimming and J lost 3 bases, with 12 bases between them. Germline CDR1 reads MGHRA; CDR2 reads YSYEKL. The CDR3 has 15 amino acids. CDR3 amino acids: CASSQASGQYTEAFF. The CDR3 bases are TGCGCCAGCAGCCAAGCTTCCGGACAGTACACTGAAGCTTTCTTT.

This clonotype showed up many times. V usage is TRBV15 and J usage is TRBJ1-1; unclear D gene. The CDR3 covers 12 residues. Germline CDR1 is LNHNV and CDR2 is YYDKDF (reference sequence). The germline V and J ends were trimmed by 9 bases and 8 bases, with 16 bases remaining between them. The CDR3 coding sequence is TGTGCCACGGGAAGTAGTCTTGAAGAAGCTTTCTTT. Translating gives CATGSSLEEAFF.

This clonotype was counted ten times or more. The chain employs TRBV12-3 or TRBV12-4 and TRBJ2-3, with D uncertain. This CDR3 contains 15 residues. Trimming left V 3 bases short and J 0 bases short, with 10 bases between. The CDR3 DNA reads TGTGCCAGCAGTTTCCAAGAGCCTAGCACAGATACGCAGTATTTT. This sequence encodes CASSFQEPSTDTQYF.

The chain employs TRBV7-2 and TRBJ2-3, with D perhaps matching TRBD1 (5 bases). Germline V CDR1 and CDR2: SGHTA, FQGNSA. The CDR3 loop spans 16 amino acids. The V gene lost 3 bases and the J gene lost 8 bases, with 21 bases spanning the gap. CDR3 coding DNA: TGTGCCAGCAGCTTTCAGCAGGGTGGGCCCTCCAGTACGCAGTATTTT. Its translation is CASSFQQGGPSSTQYF.

This rearrangement joins TRBV12-3 or TRBV12-4 to TRBJ2-3, with D tentatively TRBD1 (6 bases). Trimming removed 4 bases from V and 4 bases from J, with 12 bases in between. The CDR3 is 14 residues long. The CDR3 DNA reads TGTGCCAGCAGTTCAGGGGTGTGGGCAGATACGCAGTATTTT. This codes for CASSSGVWADTQYF.

This clonotype was counted between two and nine times. This chain links TRBV20-1 with TRBJ2-1; TRBD1 aligns across 7 bases. Trimming cost V 6 bases and J 4 bases; bases outside gene matches: 0. From germline, CDR1 is DFQATT and CDR2 SNEGSKA (reference sequence). There are 11 residues in the CDR3. The CDR3 here is CSAGQYNEQFF. The CDR3 region has the DNA TGCAGTGCGGGACAGTACAATGAGCAGTTCTTC.

This clonotype was counted many times. This chain uses TRBV10-1 with TRBJ2-1; D gene ambiguous. The germline V gene encodes CDR1 WNHNN and CDR2 SYGVQD (reference sequence). This CDR3 comprises 15 residues. Trimming removed 3 bases from V and 0 bases from J, with 9 bases in between. CDR3 residues: CASSESLFSYNEQFF. The CDR3 DNA reads as TGCGCCAGCAGTGAATCCCTCTTCTCCTACAATGAGCAGTTCTTC.

The chain employs TRBV6-2 or TRBV6-3 and TRBJ2-7; 9 bases fit TRBD2. This CDR3 comprises 14 residues. Trimming took 2 bases from V and 3 from J; bases not matched to a gene: 2. CDR1 and CDR2 from the germline V gene are MNHEY and SVGEGT. The CDR3 sequence: CASSYDSGGYEQYV. The CDR3 bases are TGTGCCAGCAGTTACGATAGCGGGGGCTACGAGCAGTACGTC.

The chain is built from TRBV4-2 and TRBJ1-1, with a tentative D call TRBD1 (5 bases). Germline V gene lookup returns CDR1 LGHNA and CDR2 YNFKEQ. CDR3 length equals 13 residues. Deletions cut 0 bases from V and 11 bases from J, with 13 bases between. The CDR3 nucleotides are TGTGCCAGCAGCCAAGACTTCGAGGGGTTCGCTTTCTTT. This sequence encodes CASSQDFEGFAFF.

The chain joins TRBV5-5 to TRBJ1-2, with 8 bases lining up with TRBD1. V lost 3 bases to trimming and J lost 2 bases; unmatched junction nucleotides: 9. This CDR3 has 16 amino acids. Germline lookup yields CDR1 SGHKS and CDR2 YYEKEE (reference sequence). The CDR3 coding sequence is TGTGCCAGCAGCTCGGCCGGGACAGGAGTAAACTATGGCTACACCTTC. Translated: CASSSAGTGVNYGYTF.

The chain links TRBV6-5 to TRBJ2-1, with unresolved D. Looked up from germline, CDR1 is MNHEY and CDR2 is SVGAGI. This CDR3 spans 13 amino acids. The V and J ends lost 8 bases and 8 bases respectively, with 16 bases between them. In nucleotides, the CDR3 is TGTGCCAGCGTTGACACCCTCGTCGATGAGCAGTTCTTC. Its protein product is CASVDTLVDEQFF.

This clonotype was recorded many times. The rearrangement joins TRBV5-1 to TRBJ2-2; D unclear. V was clipped by 2 bases and J by 2 bases, with 10 bases between them. Germline V gene data show CDR1 as SGHRS and CDR2 as YFSETQ. CDR3 size: 15 residues. This CDR3 is CASSFYGPNTGELFF. The DNA of the CDR3 is TGCGCCAGCAGCTTTTATGGACCTAACACCGGGGAGCTGTTTTTT.

The table lists this clonotype with a few counts. The chain links TRBV29-1 to TRBJ2-1; TRBD1 matches at 7 bases. The CDR3 runs to 12 residues. Unmatched junction bases numbered 3, after V lost 4 bases and J lost 6 bases. Per the germline V gene, CDR1 is SQVTM and CDR2 is ANQGSEA. The CDR3 loop reads CSVGPGGNEQFF. DNA of the CDR3: TGCAGCGTTGGCCCAGGGGGCAATGAGCAGTTCTTC.

This clonotype appeared a few times. The V call is TRBV5-1, the J call TRBJ1-6; D may be TRBD1 (5 bases). The length of the CDR3 is 15 residues. CDR1 and CDR2 (germline): SGHRS, YFSETQ. Trimming took off 6 bases at V and 7 bases at J, with 17 bases between the two ends. The CDR3 nucleotides read TGCGCCAGCACAATCAGGGACCCCCAAAATTCACCCCTCCACTTT. Its protein product is CASTIRDPQNSPLHF.

The chain has TRBV12-3 or TRBV12-4 and TRBJ2-7; 10 bases match TRBD1. Unmatched junction bases numbered 3, after V lost 5 bases and J lost 11 bases. The CDR3 loop spans 11 amino acids. As DNA, the CDR3 is TGTGCCAGCAGTCAGGACAGGGGGAAGTACTTC. Protein product: CASSQDRGKYF.

This clonotype showed up many times. The genes are TRBV4-2 and TRBJ2-1; 12 bases map to TRBD1. The CDR3 is made up of 15 amino acids. Unmatched junction bases numbered 4, after V lost 3 bases and J lost 7 bases. CDR1 LGHNA and CDR2 YNFKEQ come from the germline V gene. CDR3 coding DNA: TGTGCCAGCAGCCAGGGACAGGGGGCTGGGAATGAGCAGTTCTTC. Translating gives CASSQGQGAGNEQFF.

This clonotype came up a few times. This chain links TRBV18 with TRBJ1-1; D call uncertain. V dropped 6 bases and J dropped 5 bases, with 16 bases sitting between them. Per the germline V gene, CDR1 is KGHSH and CDR2 is LQKENI. The CDR3 contains 14 residues. CDR3 DNA: TGTGCCAGCTCCCCCGATATACGAGGGACTGAAGCTTTCTTT. This codes for CASSPDIRGTEAFF.

The V and J genes are TRBV7-9 and TRBJ1-5; D call uncertain. V shed 6 bases and J shed 7 bases, with 16 bases lying between them. The V gene's germline CDR1 is SEHNR and CDR2 FQNEAQ (reference sequence). This CDR3 contains 14 residues. CDR3 nucleotides: TGTGCCAGCAGTCCCGCCCAGGTGGGACAGCCCCAGCATTTT. Residues: CASSPAQVGQPQHF.

The V gene is TRBV20-1, the J gene TRBJ2-3; 8 nucleotides agree with TRBD2. The germline gives CDR1 DFQATT, CDR2 SNEGSKA (reference sequence). This CDR3 has 13 residues. The V gene end was trimmed by 6 bases and the J gene end by 4 bases; junction bases not matched to a gene: 6. The CDR3 DNA reads TGCAGTGCGAGGGTTAGCGGGGCAGATACGCAGTATTTT. It yields the protein CSARVSGADTQYF.

This clonotype was detected ten times or more. The chain employs TRBV9 and TRBJ2-1; tentatively, D is TRBD1 (6 bases). The CDR3 contains 13 residues. V was pared by 3 bases and J by 9 bases, with 13 bases between. Germline V CDR1 and CDR2: SGDLS, YYNGEE. Here the CDR3 DNA reads TGTGCCAGCAGCGAAATACAGGGTAGTGAGCAGTTCTTC. Its translation: CASSEIQGSEQFF. The variable domain in full, with the rest retrieved from reference TRBV9 and TRBJ2-1, is DSGVTQTPKHLITATGQRVTLRCSPRSGDLSVYWYQQSLDQGLQFLIQYYNGEERAKGNILERFSAQQFPDLHSELNLSSLELGDSALYFCASSEIQGSEQFFGPGTRLTVL.

This clonotype appeared a few times. CDR3 in DNA: TGTGCCAGCAGTTATCGCGGGGGCCCCGCTGAAGCTTTCTTT. This encodes CASSYRGGPAEAFF. The chain employs TRBV27 and TRBJ1-1, with D perhaps matching TRBD1 (6 bases). Trimming cost V 4 bases and J 6 bases, with 15 bases left between them. The CDR3 runs to 14 residues. CDR1 and CDR2 (germline): MNHEY, SMNVEV (reference sequence).

V gene TRBV18 combines with J gene TRBJ2-2, with 7 bases matching TRBD1. This CDR3 is 15 amino acids long. Trimming at V came to 4 bases and at J to 1 base, leaving 3 bases not matched to a gene. Germline CDR1 KGHSH, CDR2 LQKENI. In DNA, the CDR3 is TGTGCCAGCTCACGTCGGACAGGGAACACCGGGGAGCTGTTTTTT. Translation: CASSRRTGNTGELFF.

This clonotype was seen many times. The chain has TRBV24-1 and TRBJ1-1, with D possibly TRBD1 on 6 matching bases. Trimming removed 4 bases from V and 5 bases from J, with 10 bases in between. CDR3 length: 13 amino acids. Germline V gene sequence: CDR1 KGHDR, CDR2 SFDVKD. The chain's CDR3 is CATSDPGETEAFF. In DNA form, the CDR3 reads TGTGCCACCAGTGACCCAGGGGAGACTGAAGCTTTCTTT.

The chain couples TRBV24-1 to TRBJ2-2; 7 bases map to TRBD1. V was clipped by 6 bases and J by 9 bases; unmatched bases: 12. CDR3 length: 15 residues. Germline CDR1 and CDR2: KGHDR and SFDVKD. DNA of the CDR3: TGTGCCACCAGTAGGCACAGGGGTTTCGTCCGGGAGCTGTTTTTT. Protein product: CATSRHRGFVRELFF.